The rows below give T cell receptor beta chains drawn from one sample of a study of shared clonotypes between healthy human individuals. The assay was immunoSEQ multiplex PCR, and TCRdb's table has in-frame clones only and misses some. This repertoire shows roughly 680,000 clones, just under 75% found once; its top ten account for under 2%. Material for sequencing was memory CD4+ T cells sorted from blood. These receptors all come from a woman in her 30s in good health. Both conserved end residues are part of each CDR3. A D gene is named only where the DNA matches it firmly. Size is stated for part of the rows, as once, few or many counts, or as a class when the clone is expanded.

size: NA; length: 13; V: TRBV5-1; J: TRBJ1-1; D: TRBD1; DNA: TGCGCCAGCAGTCAACAGGGGGCCACTGAAGCTTTCTTT; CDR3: CASSQQGATEAFF
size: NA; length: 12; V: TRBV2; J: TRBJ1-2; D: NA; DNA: TGTGCCAGCAGGGAGGGAAGCTATGGCTACACCTTC; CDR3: CASREGSYGYTF
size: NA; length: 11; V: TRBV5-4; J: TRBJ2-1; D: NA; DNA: TGTGCCAGCAGCTTACAGCAGGAGCAGTTCTTC; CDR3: CASSLQQEQFF
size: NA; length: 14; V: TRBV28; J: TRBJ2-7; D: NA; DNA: TGTGCCAGCAGCTTTGGAGGGGTGTTATACGAGCAGTACTTC; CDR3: CASSFGGVLYEQYF
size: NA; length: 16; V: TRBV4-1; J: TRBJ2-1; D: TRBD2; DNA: TGCGCCAGCAGCCAAGTGGGGCTACGCGGGAGAAATGAGCAGTTCTTC; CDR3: CASSQVGLRGRNEQFF
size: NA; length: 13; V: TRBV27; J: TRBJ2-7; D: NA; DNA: TGTGCCAGCAGTTTATCGGCTCTAGGCGAGCAGTACTTC; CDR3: CASSLSALGEQYF
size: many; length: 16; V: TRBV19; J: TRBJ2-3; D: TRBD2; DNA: TGTGCCAGTAGTATAGGTTACGGGGAGGGTGAAGATACGCAGTATTTT; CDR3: CASSIGYGEGEDTQYF
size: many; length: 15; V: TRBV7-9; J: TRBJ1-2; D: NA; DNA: TGTGCCAGCAGCTCCCGAGAGGCAGCTAACTATGGCTACACCTTC; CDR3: CASSSREAANYGYTF
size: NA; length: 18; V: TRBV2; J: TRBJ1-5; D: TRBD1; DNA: TGTGCCAGCAGGGACCAGAGGGGAGACAGGGGGCATGGTCAGCCCCAGCATTTT; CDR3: CASRDQRGDRGHGQPQHF
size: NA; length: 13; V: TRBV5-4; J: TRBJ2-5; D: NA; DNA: TGTGCCAGCGGTAGGACAGCTCAAGAGACCCAGTACTTC; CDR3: CASGRTAQETQYF
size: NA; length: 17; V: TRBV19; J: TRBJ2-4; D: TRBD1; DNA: TGTGCCAGTAGTAACCCGGGACAGGGGAGGGCCAAAAACATTCAGTACTTC; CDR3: CASSNPGQGRAKNIQYF
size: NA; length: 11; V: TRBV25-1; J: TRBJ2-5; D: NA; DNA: TGTGCCAGCAGTGTTGAAGAGACCCAGTACTTC; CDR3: CASSVEETQYF